The clone carrying this T cell receptor (beta chain) has only one observation. A second PCR, run for roughly 7 to 12 cycles, used a sample-barcoded 5' primer plus a J-beta primer mix. TCRdb called the 5' RACE reads again in MiXCR, with one record for every CDR3 protein. The sample lists some 1.6 million distinct CDR3 sequences, about 35% occurring once. This sample was included in a study of blood T cells in healthy people across ages. Sequenced: blood. This TCR was recovered from a woman between 25 and 40 years old in good health.

CDR3 coding DNA: TGTGCCAGCACCTTACGGGGCACGAACACTGAAGCTTTCTTT. This sequence encodes CASTLRGTNTEAFF. The rearrangement links TRBV12-3 or TRBV12-4 to TRBJ1-1; perhaps TRBD1 as D (5 bases). The CDR3 length is 14 residues. V was cut by 7 bases and J by 1 base, with 13 bases left in between.